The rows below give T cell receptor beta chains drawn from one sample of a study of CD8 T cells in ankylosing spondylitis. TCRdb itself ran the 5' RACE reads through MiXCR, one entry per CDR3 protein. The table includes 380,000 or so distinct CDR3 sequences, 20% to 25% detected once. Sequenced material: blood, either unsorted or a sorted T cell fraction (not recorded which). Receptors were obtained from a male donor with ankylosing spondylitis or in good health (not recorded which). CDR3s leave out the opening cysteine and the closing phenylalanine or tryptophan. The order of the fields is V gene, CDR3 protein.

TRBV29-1	SVEFRPETQY
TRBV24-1	ATSAGTHFEQY
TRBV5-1	ASSPEGGGVPDTQY
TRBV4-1	ASSQASYGDGYT
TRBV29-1	SVVDRAYYGYT
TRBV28	ASSLLRGEQETQY
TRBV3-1	ASSQEWNGAYEQY
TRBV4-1	ASSQLLAPSTDTQY
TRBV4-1	ASSQVSYMGEQY
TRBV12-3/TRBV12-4	ASSLDSLSGANVLT
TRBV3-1	ASSQDWLRQGLSEQY
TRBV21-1	ASSKGPYEQY
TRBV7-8	ASSSETGAHNEQF
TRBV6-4	ASSDTAEGELF
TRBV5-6	ATREGTANTGELF
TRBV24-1	ATSDSDGTDTQY
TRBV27	ASGEMEQY
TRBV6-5	ASSYGVGVSSYEQY
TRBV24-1	ATSPGSSSYNEQF
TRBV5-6	ASSLAAPNEQF
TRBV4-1	ASSQDGTGIQETQY
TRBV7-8	ASSSGGKSEQY
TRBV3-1	ASSQTTSGGLYEQY
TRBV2	ASTTHERGDYEQY
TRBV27	ASSPLPGGGNTEAF
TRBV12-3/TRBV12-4	ASSFGGARTDTQY